The 30 T cell receptor beta chains below all came from one sample that was sequenced in a study of graft-versus-host responses after intestinal transplantation. No antigen has been identified for these receptors. TCRdb keeps only in-frame clones here, not all; method: immunoSEQ multiplex PCR. In the table there are around 69,000 clones, roughly 89% of which are singletons. This material consisted of unstimulated CD8+ T cells sorted from spleen or lymph node cells, taken before transplant. Source of these receptors: a human donor who was the organ donor for an intestinal transplant.

The chain combines TRBV2 with TRBJ2-7; possibly TRBD1 for D (6 bases). The V gene's germline CDR1 is SNHLY and CDR2 FYNNEI. The CDR3 spans 14 residues. Trimming stripped 3 bases from V and 3 bases from J, with 12 bases between. CDR3 bases: TGTGCCAGCAGTGACCCGGACAGAGACTACGAGCAGTACGTC. Amino acid sequence: CASSDPDRDYEQYV.

The chain carries TRBV7-6 and TRBJ1-6; D is possibly TRBD1 (5 bases). V was clipped by 1 base and J by 12 bases, with 10 bases between them. The CDR3 length is 13 residues. From germline, CDR1 is SGHVS and CDR2 FNYEAQ. The CDR3 is CASSLVWRGPLHF. The DNA of the CDR3 is TGTGCCAGCAGCTTAGTTTGGAGGGGACCCCTCCACTTT.

This chain connects TRBV2 to TRBJ2-1; 12 nucleotides line up with TRBD2. V lost 1 base and J lost 6; bases outside the gene matches: 4. In germline, CDR1 is SNHLY, CDR2 FYNNEI. The CDR3 consists of 16 residues. CDR3 sequence reads: CASSEETSGGPNEQFF. In DNA, the CDR3 is TGTGCCAGCAGTGAAGAGACTAGCGGGGGCCCCAATGAGCAGTTCTTC.

This chain joins TRBV28 and TRBJ1-1, with D unresolved. V was trimmed by 5 bases and J by 10 bases, leaving 11 bases between them. Germline CDR1 MDHEN, CDR2 SYDVKM. The CDR3 length is 11 residues. CDR3 amino acids: CASSLGAIAFF. The CDR3 DNA reads TGTGCCAGCAGTCTCGGAGCGATAGCTTTCTTT.

V usage is TRBV6-5 and J usage is TRBJ1-2; D is possibly TRBD1 (5 bases). Germline V gene data show CDR1 as MNHEY and CDR2 as SVGAGI. The CDR3 covers 15 residues. Trimming left V 6 bases short and J 0 bases short, with 14 bases between. The CDR3 sequence is CASRRQTSTNYGYTF. In DNA, the CDR3 is TGTGCCAGCAGGAGACAGACCTCCACTAACTATGGCTACACCTTC.

About this clone itself: The same CDR3 arises from other DNA sequences in this sample as well. The V call is TRBV6-1, the J call TRBJ2-5, with TRBD2 matching over 12 bases. The CDR3 has 15 residues. V shed 2 bases and J 2 bases; nucleotides not matched to a gene: 0. Germline CDR1 MNHNS, CDR2 SASEGT. This CDR3 reads CASSELAGGQETQYF. In DNA form, the CDR3 reads TGTGCCAGCAGTGAACTAGCGGGGGGGCAAGAGACCCAGTACTTC.

The chain has TRBV7-9 and TRBJ2-1; 11 bases are shared with TRBD1. The length of the CDR3 is 13 residues. V was clipped by 6 bases and J by 16 bases; unmatched bases: 11. Germline CDR1 reads SEHNR; CDR2 reads FQNEAQ (reference sequence). The chain's CDR3 is CASSRPPGQGVFF. CDR3 nucleotide sequence: TGTGCCAGCAGTCGTCCACCGGGACAGGGGGTTTTCTTC.

This chain connects TRBV5-1 to TRBJ1-1; possible D gene TRBD1, 6 bases. Germline V gene lookup returns CDR1 SGHRS and CDR2 YFSETQ. Deletions cut 7 bases from V and 0 bases from J, with 13 bases between. The CDR3 has 14 amino acids. CDR3 in amino acids: CASGRGGLNTEAFF. CDR3 bases: TGCGCCAGCGGGCGCGGGGGCCTGAACACTGAAGCTTTCTTT.

The V call is TRBV6-4, the J call TRBJ2-2; D may be TRBD2 (5 bases). This CDR3 contains 15 residues. With 3 bases removed from V and 0 bases from J, the gap between germline ends came to 8 bases. Germline loops: CDR1 MRHNA, CDR2 SNTAGT. CDR3 in amino acids: CASSEEAANTGELFF. In nucleotides, the CDR3 is TGTGCCAGCAGTGAGGAGGCAGCGAACACCGGGGAGCTGTTTTTT.

The chain carries TRBV6-6 and TRBJ1-5, with D uncertain. The V end was cut by 6 bases, the J end by 4 bases, with 13 bases between. Germline loops: CDR1 MNHNY, CDR2 SVGAGI (reference sequence). The CDR3 covers 14 residues. CDR3 nucleotides: TGTGCCAGCAGCCCCGGGGAACGTAATCAGCCCCAGCATTTT. Its translation is CASSPGERNQPQHF.

The chain couples TRBV11-2 to TRBJ1-1; D perhaps matches TRBD1 (5 bases). Germline V gene lookup returns CDR1 SGHAT and CDR2 FQNNGV. V lost 3 bases, J lost 1 base, and 6 bases lay in between. CDR3 size: 13 residues. This CDR3 is CASSLGGNTEAFF. CDR3 nucleotide sequence: TGTGCCAGCAGCTTGGGGGGGAACACTGAAGCTTTCTTT.

The chain is built from TRBV6-5 and TRBJ2-5; 10 nucleotides line up with TRBD1. In germline, CDR1 is MNHEY, CDR2 SVGAGI. With V trimmed by 6 bases and J by 2 bases, 6 bases remained unmatched. The CDR3 runs to 15 residues. CDR3 amino acids: CASRPGQGGQETQYF. CDR3 DNA: TGTGCCAGCAGGCCTGGACAGGGGGGACAAGAGACCCAGTACTTC.

This chain links TRBV6-4 with TRBJ1-1; the D is unclear. Germline V gene lookup returns CDR1 MRHNA and CDR2 SNTAGT. This CDR3 region has 14 residues. Trimming took 3 bases from V and 0 from J, leaving 8 bases between them. CDR3 region: CASSETDMNTEAFF. The CDR3, as DNA: TGTGCCAGCAGTGAAACAGACATGAACACTGAAGCTTTCTTT.

DNA for the CDR3: TGCGCCAGCAGCCGAGGGACAGGCGGAACCGGGGAGCTGTTTTTT. Its translation: CASSRGTGGTGELFF. This rearrangement joins TRBV4-3 to TRBJ2-2, with TRBD1 matching over 8 bases. The CDR3 loop spans 15 amino acids. J lost 5 bases, V lost 4 bases, and 6 bases had no gene match. Germline-derived CDR1 and CDR2 are LGHNA and YSLEER.

As concerns this clone: Other DNA sequences of this sample code for an identical CDR3. The chain recombines TRBV4-1 with TRBJ1-1; 7 positions match TRBD1. Trimming removed 2 bases from V and 1 base from J; junction bases left unmatched: 4. This CDR3 spans 15 amino acids. Germline CDR1 and CDR2: MGHRA and YSYEKL. The CDR3 sequence: CASSQRQGGNTEAFF. The CDR3 DNA is TGCGCCAGCAGCCAAAGGCAGGGGGGGAACACTGAAGCTTTCTTT.

V usage is TRBV4-2 and J usage is TRBJ2-5; 7 bases align to TRBD2. V was pared by 3 bases and J by 1 base, with 5 bases of the junction left unmatched. This CDR3 has 15 residues. Germline V lookup: CDR1 LGHNA, CDR2 YNFKEQ. The CDR3 protein is CASSQASGPQETQYF. In DNA form, the CDR3 reads TGTGCCAGCAGCCAGGCTAGCGGTCCCCAAGAGACCCAGTACTTC.

J is TRBJ2-2 and V is TRBV29-1; 8 bases are shared with TRBD2. The CDR3 contains 15 residues. CDR1 is SQVTM, CDR2 ANQGSEA, per germline. The trim removed 1 base at V and 1 base at J, leaving 2 bases unmatched. CDR3 DNA sequence: TGCAGCGTTGAAGGTAGCGGGAAGAACACCGGGGAGCTGTTTTTT. It is translated as CSVEGSGKNTGELFF.

This sequence joins TRBV6-1 and TRBJ2-7; TRBD1 matches at 7 bases. Germline V gives CDR1 MNHNS, CDR2 SASEGT. V gave up 4 bases and J gave up 2 bases; unmatched junction bases: 8. This CDR3 is 15 amino acids long. Here the CDR3 DNA reads TGTGCCAGCAGTGCCCCCGGGACAGTAACCTACGAGCAGTACGTC. It specifies CASSAPGTVTYEQYV.

This rearrangement joins TRBV15 to TRBJ2-7; the D gene is possibly TRBD2 (6 bases). V dropped 1 base and J dropped 4 bases, with 11 bases sitting between them. Germline loops: CDR1 LNHNV, CDR2 YYDKDF (reference sequence). The CDR3 is 14 residues long. The CDR3 sequence is CATSRGGEMYEQYV. CDR3 DNA sequence: TGTGCCACCAGCAGAGGGGGGGAGATGTACGAGCAGTACGTC.

The chain is built from TRBV7-6 and TRBJ1-2; possibly TRBD1 for D (6 bases). The CDR3 runs 15 residues. V was clipped by 5 bases and J by 2 bases, with 15 bases between them. Germline CDR1 SGHVS, CDR2 FNYEAQ. CDR3 sequence reads: CASSPTQTGNYGYTF. CDR3 DNA sequence: TGTGCCAGCAGCCCAACCCAAACAGGGAACTATGGCTACACCTTC. The complete variable domain, with remaining parts taken from reference TRBV7-6 and TRBJ1-2, reads GAGVSQSPRYKVTKRGQDVALRCDPISGHVSLYWYRQALGQGPEFLTYFNYEAQQDKSGLPNDRFSAERPEGSISTLTIQRTEQRDSAMYRCASSPTQTGNYGYTFGSGTRLTVV.

The V gene is TRBV15, the J gene TRBJ1-2; tentatively, D is TRBD1 (5 bases). Trimming left V 4 bases short and J 4 bases short, with 13 bases between. Germline V CDR1 and CDR2: LNHNV, YYDKDF (reference sequence). The CDR3 runs to 14 residues. CDR3 sequence (DNA): TGTGCCACCAGCACAGGGTTCTGGGTCTATGGCTACACCTTC. It codes for CATSTGFWVYGYTF.

This chain joins TRBV27 and TRBJ2-7, with TRBD2 identical over 8 bases. The CDR3 has 16 residues. Germline values: CDR1 MNHEY, CDR2 SMNVEV (reference sequence). V shed 5 bases, J shed 3 bases, and the junction held 12 bases outside the gene matches. DNA for the CDR3: TGTGCCAGCAGTCCCATTGGGAGCGGGGGCCGCTACGAGCAGTACGTC. Translating gives CASSPIGSGGRYEQYV.

The CDR3 DNA follows: TGTGCCAGTGGGACAGGGAGCTCTTACAATGAGCAGTTCTTC. Protein: CASGTGSSYNEQFF. This chain joins TRBV19 and TRBJ2-1, with TRBD1 identical over 9 bases. This CDR3 is built from 14 residues. V lost 8 bases, J lost 4 bases, and 6 bases stayed unmatched. Germline V gene sequence: CDR1 LNHDA, CDR2 SQIVND (reference sequence). The variable domain in full, completed from reference TRBV19 and TRBJ2-1, reads DGGITQSPKYLFRKEGQNVTLSCEQNLNHDAMYWYRQDPGQGLRLIYYSQIVNDFQKGDIAEGYSVSREKKESFPLTVTSAQKNPTAFYLCASGTGSSYNEQFFGPGTRLTVL.

The genes are TRBV27 and TRBJ1-1; 7 nucleotides match TRBD1. V shed 5 bases, J shed 1 base, and the junction held 13 bases outside the gene matches. This CDR3 comprises 17 residues. Germline CDR1 reads MNHEY; CDR2 reads SMNVEV (reference sequence). In DNA, the CDR3 is TGTGCCAGCAGTCTTACGAGTACAGGGGTAGCGAACACTGAAGCTTTCTTT. Its translation: CASSLTSTGVANTEAFF.

The rearrangement uses TRBV6-1 and TRBJ2-7, with D perhaps matching TRBD1 (6 bases). The V end lost 4 bases, the J end lost 1 base, and 14 bases lay between the germline ends. Germline V gene data show CDR1 as MNHNS and CDR2 as SASEGT. The CDR3 sequence is 15 residues long. Written as DNA, the CDR3 is TGTGCCAGCAGTGTTGAACCGACAGGATCCTACGAGCAGTACGTC. Translating it yields CASSVEPTGSYEQYV.

The chain is built from TRBV27 and TRBJ2-4; TRBD2 is a possible D gene (6 bases). Germline-derived CDR1 and CDR2 are MNHEY and SMNVEV (reference sequence). The CDR3 runs 16 residues. Trimming left V 8 bases short and J 8 bases short, with 25 bases between. The CDR3 DNA follows: TGTGCCAGCGAGACCGGGGGAAATGGAGTTCGGGACATTCAGTACTTC. Translation gives CASETGGNGVRDIQYF.

The chain employs TRBV6-5 and TRBJ1-4; 9 bases map to TRBD1. V trimming: 2 bases; J trimming: 7 bases; junction bases outside the gene matches: 2. In germline, CDR1 is MNHEY, CDR2 SVGAGI. The CDR3 is made up of 14 amino acids. The CDR3 sequence is CASSYGTGSEKLFF. The CDR3 DNA follows: TGTGCCAGCAGTTACGGGACAGGGAGTGAAAAACTGTTTTTT.

V and J are TRBV18 and TRBJ1-6; D gene ambiguous. The CDR3 extends over 16 amino acids. V was shortened by 4 bases and J by 0 bases, with 10 bases between the two germline ends. From germline, CDR1 is KGHSH and CDR2 LQKENI. As DNA, the CDR3 is TGTGCCAGCTCACTGGACGGGAGCTCCTATAATTCACCCCTCCACTTT. This encodes CASSLDGSSYNSPLHF. The full variable domain, with the rest looked up from reference TRBV18 and TRBJ1-6, is NAGVMQNPRHLVRRRGQEARLRCSPMKGHSHVYWYRQLPEEGLKFMVYLQKENIIDESGMPKERFSAEFPKEGPSILRIQQVVRGDSAAYFCASSLDGSSYNSPLHFGNGTRLTVT.

This chain links TRBV5-6 with TRBJ2-3; no clear D gene. Germline V gene data show CDR1 as SGHDT and CDR2 as YYEEEE. CDR3 length equals 12 residues. With 4 bases removed from V and 6 bases from J, the gap between germline ends came to 9 bases. The CDR3 reads CASSPTSDTQYF. The CDR3 nucleotides are TGTGCCAGCAGCCCGACTTCGGATACGCAGTATTTT.

CDR3 protein: CASSVAGGPFNYGYTF. CDR3 bases: TGTGCCAGCAGTGTCGCGGGGGGACCATTTAACTATGGCTACACCTTC. V gene TRBV2 combines with J gene TRBJ1-2, with D tentatively TRBD1 (5 bases). The CDR3 is 16 residues long. The germline V gene encodes CDR1 SNHLY and CDR2 FYNNEI. V was shortened by 4 bases and J by 1 base, with 16 bases between the two germline ends.